The text below deals with one TCR beta chain. Its antigen remains unidentified. Assay used: immunoSEQ multiplex PCR; TCRdb lists only in-frame clones, some missing. The sample records more than 85,000 clones, about nine tenths being singletons. The data derive from a study of T cell responses to AZD1222 COVID-19 vaccine. Study-level points and caveats: AZD1222 recipients seropositive at baseline numbered only 6 or 7.

This sample comprised peripheral blood, obtained 28 days after the second AZD1222 dose. The TCR was taken from an adult who received the AZD1222 COVID-19 vaccine.

For the CDR3, the DNA is TGTGCCAGCAGTGTGGCGTGGGACGAGCAGTTCTTC. Its protein product is CASSVAWDEQFF. The chain combines TRBV2 with TRBJ2-1; D could derive from TRBD1 or TRBD2 (5 bases each). Germline values: CDR1 SNHLY, CDR2 FYNNEI. V lost 4 bases, J lost 10 bases, and 11 bases lay in between. This CDR3 is 12 amino acids long.